The rows below give T cell receptor beta chains drawn from one sample of a study of T cell responses to AZD1222 COVID-19 vaccine. Some clones are missing from TCRdb's copy, which holds only in-frame ones; the method was immunoSEQ multiplex PCR. This sample carries 100,000 or so clones, more than 70% of them seen once, and the ten largest clones take 7% to 10%. The sample consisted of peripheral blood, taken on day 0 of AZD1222 vaccination. The receptors here all came from an adult in good health. CDR3s include the opening cysteine and the closing phenylalanine or tryptophan. Fields, in order: clone size, D gene, J gene, V gene, CDR3 DNA, CDR3 protein. A D gene is named only where the DNA matches it firmly. The size of a clone is reported for some rows only, either as once, few or many, or as a class for expanded clones.

>.|.|TRBJ2-1|TRBV30
TGTGCCTGGAGTCGACAAATAAATGAGCAGTTCTTC
CAWSRQINEQFF
>.|.|TRBJ1-1|TRBV27
TGTGCCAGCATTTTTGAAGCTTTCTTT
CASIFEAFF
>.|.|TRBJ2-1|TRBV19
TGTGCCAGTAGTACGGCGGGGAATGAGCAGTTCTTC
CASSTAGNEQFF
>.|.|TRBJ2-3|TRBV5-1
TGCGCCAGCAGCTTGGGGAGCCTTAGCACAGATACGCAGTATTTT
CASSLGSLSTDTQYF
>.|TRBD2|TRBJ2-3|TRBV7-6
TGTGCCAGCAGCCTTCGGACTAGCGGAAGCACAGATACGCAGTATTTT
CASSLRTSGSTDTQYF
>.|.|TRBJ2-1|TRBV6-4
TGTGCCAGCAGCGCGAATGGGGTTGATGAGCAGTTCTTC
CASSANGVDEQFF
>.|TRBD2|TRBJ2-2|TRBV4-1
TGCGCCAGCAGCCGGGGACTAGCTACCGGGGAGCTGTTTTTT
CASSRGLATGELFF
>.|TRBD2|TRBJ2-3|TRBV7-8
TGTGCCAGCAGCGGGCCACTAGCGGGATCGACCACAGATACGCAGTATTTT
CASSGPLAGSTTDTQYF
>.|TRBD1|TRBJ2-2|TRBV7-7
TGTGCTAGCAGCTTAGGACAGGGGAACCCCGGGGAGCTGTTTTTT
CASSLGQGNPGELFF
>.|.|TRBJ2-5|TRBV7-9
TGTGCCAGCAGCTTAGTTAAGGAGACCCAGTACTTC
CASSLVKETQYF
>.|.|TRBJ2-7|TRBV7-9
TGTGCCAGCAGCCCTCCCAGGGCTCCCTCCTACGAGCAGTACTTC
CASSPPRAPSYEQYF
>once|.|TRBJ2-7|TRBV6-6
TGTGCCAGCAGCCAGACTGTGGAGCAGTACTTC
CASSQTVEQYF
>.|TRBD1|TRBJ1-5|TRBV2
TGTGCCAGCAGCTACCCCGGTGGGACAGGTAATCAGCCCCAGCATTTT
CASSYPGGTGNQPQHF
>.|TRBD1|TRBJ2-1|TRBV7-6
TGTGCCAGCAGCTGGCAGGCAGGGGGCTACAATGAGCAGTTCTTC
CASSWQAGGYNEQFF
>.|.|TRBJ1-3|TRBV18
TGTGCCAGCTCACCACCGGGACGGAGCTCTGGAAACACCATATATTTT
CASSPPGRSSGNTIYF
>few|.|TRBJ1-1|TRBV28
TGTGCCAGCAGTAGGAGGGACACTGAAGCTTTCTTT
CASSRRDTEAFF
>.|.|TRBJ1-1|TRBV5-4
TGTGCCAGCAGCTTGGATGCCAGGGCGAACACTGAAGCTTTCTTT
CASSLDARANTEAFF
>.|.|TRBJ1-6|TRBV9
TGTGCCAGCAGCGTAGGCAGGGGCCAGCTTGGAAATTCACCCCTCCACTTT
CASSVGRGQLGNSPLHF
>once|.|TRBJ1-2|TRBV6-5
TGTGCCAGCAGTTACTCTTTAGGGGAGGTCTATGGCTACACCTTC
CASSYSLGEVYGYTF
>.|TRBD1|TRBJ1-5|TRBV30
TGTGCCTGGAGTCGGGGGGGACAGGGAGGCAGCAATCAGCCCCAGCATTTT
CAWSRGGQGGSNQPQHF
>.|.|TRBJ2-2|TRBV28
TGTGCCAGCACCCAGGCGGCTTCAACCGGGGAGCTGTTTTTT
CASTQAASTGELFF
>.|TRBD2|TRBJ2-5|TRBV13
TGTGCCAGCAGCCCCGGGAGGAGGGAGACCCAGTACTTC
CASSPGRRETQYF
>.|.|TRBJ1-1|TRBV6-2/TRBV6-3
TGTGCCAGCAGTTACTCTTGGAACACTGAAGCTTTCTTT
CASSYSWNTEAFF
>.|.|TRBJ1-2|TRBV5-1
TGCGCCAGCAGCTTGTCTCAGGGCGGGGTTGTTGATGGCTACACCTTC
CASSLSQGGVVDGYTF
>.|.|TRBJ2-1|TRBV5-1
TGCGCCAGCAGTTTCGGTGGCGACTCCTACAATGAGCAGTTCTTC
CASSFGGDSYNEQFF
>.|.|TRBJ2-3|TRBV6-2/TRBV6-3
TGTGCCAGCAGTTACTCTGTTACCACAGATACGCAGTATTTT
CASSYSVTTDTQYF
>.|.|TRBJ2-7|TRBV10-3
TGTGCCACACGCGCCGGGGGGCTATCCTACGAGCAGTACTTC
CATRAGGLSYEQYF
>.|TRBD1|TRBJ1-6|TRBV2
TGTGCCAGCGGTGGGGACAGGGATTCACCCCTCCACTTT
CASGGDRDSPLHF